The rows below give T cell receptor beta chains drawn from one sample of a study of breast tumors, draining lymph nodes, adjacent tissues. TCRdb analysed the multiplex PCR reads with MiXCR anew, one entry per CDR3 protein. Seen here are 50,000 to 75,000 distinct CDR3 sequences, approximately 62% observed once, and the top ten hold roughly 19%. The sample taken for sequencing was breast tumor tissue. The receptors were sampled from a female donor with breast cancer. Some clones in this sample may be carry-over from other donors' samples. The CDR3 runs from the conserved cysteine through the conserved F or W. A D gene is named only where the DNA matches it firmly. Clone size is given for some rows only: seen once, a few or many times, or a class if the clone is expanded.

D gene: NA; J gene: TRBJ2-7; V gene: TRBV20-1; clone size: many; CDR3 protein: CSARGAGEGEQYF; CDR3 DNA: TGCAGTGCTAGAGGAGCAGGGGAGGGCGAGCAGTACTTC
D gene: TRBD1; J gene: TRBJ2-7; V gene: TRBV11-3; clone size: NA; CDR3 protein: CASSSVDRASYEQYF; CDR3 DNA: TGTGCCAGCAGCTCAGTCGACAGGGCCTCCTACGAGCAGTACTTC
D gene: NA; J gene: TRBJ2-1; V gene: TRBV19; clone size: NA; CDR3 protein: CAWSVGNEQFF; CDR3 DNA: TGTGCCTGGAGTGTAGGGAATGAGCAGTTCTTC
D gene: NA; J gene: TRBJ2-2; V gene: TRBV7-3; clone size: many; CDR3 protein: CASSSYTGELFF; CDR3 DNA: TGTGCCAGCAGCTCCTACACCGGGGAGCTGTTTTTT
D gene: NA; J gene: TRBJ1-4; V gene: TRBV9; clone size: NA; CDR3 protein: CASSSRGDLLNEKLFF; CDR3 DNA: TGTGCCAGCAGCTCCAGAGGGGACCTACTCAATGAAAAACTGTTTTTT
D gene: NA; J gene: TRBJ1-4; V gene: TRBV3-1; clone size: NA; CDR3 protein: CASSRGGEKLFF; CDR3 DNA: TGTGCCAGCAGCCGGGGTGGAGAAAAACTGTTTTTT
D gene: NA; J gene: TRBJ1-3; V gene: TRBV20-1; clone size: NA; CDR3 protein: CSAQSQREGNTIYF; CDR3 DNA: TGCAGTGCGCAGAGCCAGCGGGAGGGAAACACCATATATTTT
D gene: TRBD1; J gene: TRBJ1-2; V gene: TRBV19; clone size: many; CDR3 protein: CASYGTGGGYTF; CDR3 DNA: TGTGCCAGCTACGGGACAGGCGGCGGCTACACCTTC
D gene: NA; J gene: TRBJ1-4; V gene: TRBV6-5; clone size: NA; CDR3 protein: CASSPIRMLANEKLFF; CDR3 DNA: TGTGCCAGCAGCCCAATCAGAATGTTAGCTAATGAAAAACTGTTTTTT
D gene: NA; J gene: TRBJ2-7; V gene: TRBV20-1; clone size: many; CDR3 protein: CSASRDSSSYEQYF; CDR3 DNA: TGCAGTGCTAGTCGTGACTCAAGCTCCTACGAGCAGTACTTC
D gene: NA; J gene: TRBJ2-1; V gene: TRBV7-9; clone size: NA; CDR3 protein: CASSFDSNYGYTFGSGTGNEQFF; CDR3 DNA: NA
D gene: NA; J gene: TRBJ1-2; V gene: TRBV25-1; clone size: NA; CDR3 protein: CAAEQANYGYTF; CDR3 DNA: TGTGCCGCCGAGCAGGCTAACTATGGCTACACCTTC
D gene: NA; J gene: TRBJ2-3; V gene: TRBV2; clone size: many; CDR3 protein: CASSSGTRFDTQYF; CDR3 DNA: TGTGCCAGCAGTTCCGGGACACGCTTTGATACGCAGTATTTT
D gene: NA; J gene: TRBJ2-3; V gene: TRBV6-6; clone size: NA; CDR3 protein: CASSRLGPSNTDTQYF; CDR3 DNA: TGTGCCAGCAGCCGTCTCGGGCCATCCAACACAGATACGCAGTATTTT
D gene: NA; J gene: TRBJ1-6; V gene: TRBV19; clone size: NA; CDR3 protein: CASTGSSYNSPLHF; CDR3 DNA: TGTGCCAGTACAGGGAGCTCCTATAATTCACCCCTCCACTTT
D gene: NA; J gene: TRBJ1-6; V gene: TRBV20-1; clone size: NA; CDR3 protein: CSAGFGGHNSPLHF; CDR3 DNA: TGCAGTGCTGGCTTCGGGGGCCATAATTCACCCCTCCACTTT
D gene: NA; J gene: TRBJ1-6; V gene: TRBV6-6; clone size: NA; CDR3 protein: CASSYSQVNSPLHF; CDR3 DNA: TGTGCCAGCAGTTACTCACAGGTTAATTCACCCCTCCACTTT
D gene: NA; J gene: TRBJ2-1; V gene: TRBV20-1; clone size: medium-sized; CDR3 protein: CSASTSGLTSSYNEQFF; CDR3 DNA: TGCAGTGCTAGCACGAGCGGTCTTACTAGCTCCTACAATGAGCAGTTCTTC
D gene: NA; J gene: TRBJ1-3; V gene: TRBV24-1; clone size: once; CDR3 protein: CATSDLGVSEPTMSSYSGNTIYF; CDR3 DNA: TGTGCCACCAGTGATTTGGGGGTCTCCGAACCTACAATGAGCAGTTACTCTGGAAACACCATATATTTT
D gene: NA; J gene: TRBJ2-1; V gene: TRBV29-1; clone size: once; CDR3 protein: CSVDPYQTSSRSQGNEQFF; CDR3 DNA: TGCAGCGTTGACCCTTACCAGACTAGCAGCCGGTCCCAGGGGAATGAGCAGTTCTTC
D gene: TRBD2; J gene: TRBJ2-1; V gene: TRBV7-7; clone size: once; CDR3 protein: CASSLGGGPNTEQFF; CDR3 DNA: TGTGCTAGCAGCTTGGGGGGAGGGCCTAATACCGAGCAGTTCTTC
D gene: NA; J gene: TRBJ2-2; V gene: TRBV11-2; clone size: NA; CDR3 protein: CASSSLKGAGELFF; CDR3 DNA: TGTGCCAGCAGCTCACTTAAGGGGGCCGGGGAGCTGTTTTTT
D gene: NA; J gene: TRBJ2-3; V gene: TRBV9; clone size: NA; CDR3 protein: CASSEEGVITDTQYF; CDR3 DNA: TGTGCCAGCAGCGAGGAGGGAGTCATCACAGATACGCAGTATTTT
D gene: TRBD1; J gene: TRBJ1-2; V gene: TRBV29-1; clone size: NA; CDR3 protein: CSVVPTGTYGYTF; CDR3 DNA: TGCAGCGTTGTTCCGACAGGGACCTATGGCTACACCTTC
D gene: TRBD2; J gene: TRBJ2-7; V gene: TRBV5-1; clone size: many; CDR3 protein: CASSLGGGGYEQYF; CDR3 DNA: TGCGCCAGCAGCTTGGGCGGGGGGGGCTACGAGCAGTACTTC
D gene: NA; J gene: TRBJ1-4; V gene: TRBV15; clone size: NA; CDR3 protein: CATGRAGQANEKLFF; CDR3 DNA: TGTGCCACCGGCAGAGCAGGGCAAGCTAATGAAAAACTGTTTTTT
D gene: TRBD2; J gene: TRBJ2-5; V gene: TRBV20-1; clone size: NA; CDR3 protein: CSALAGGFQETQYF; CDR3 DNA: TGCAGTGCATTAGCGGGAGGCTTCCAAGAGACCCAGTATTTC
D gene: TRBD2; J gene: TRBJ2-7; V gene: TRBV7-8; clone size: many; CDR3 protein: CASSFGLAGSYEQYF; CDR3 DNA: TGTGCCAGCAGCTTCGGACTAGCGGGGTCCTACGAGCAGTACTTC
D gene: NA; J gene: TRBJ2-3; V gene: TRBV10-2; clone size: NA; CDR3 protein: CASSDPTGDTQYF; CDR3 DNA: TGCGCCAGCAGTGACCCGACCGGAGATACGCAGTATTTT
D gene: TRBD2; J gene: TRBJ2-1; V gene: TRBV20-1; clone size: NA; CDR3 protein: CSASGLAGNNEQFF; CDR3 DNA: TGCAGTGCTTCTGGACTAGCAGGAAACAATGAGCAGTTCTTC
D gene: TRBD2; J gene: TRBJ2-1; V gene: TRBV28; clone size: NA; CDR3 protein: CASSSGSSVTGELF; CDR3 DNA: TGTGCCAGCAGTAGCGGGAGTTCGGTCACCGGGGAGCTCTTC
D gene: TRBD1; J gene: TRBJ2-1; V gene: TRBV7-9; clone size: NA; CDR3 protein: CASSLTSGTGDEQFF; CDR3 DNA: TGTGCCAGCAGCCTAACCTCCGGGACAGGGGATGAGCAGTTCTTC
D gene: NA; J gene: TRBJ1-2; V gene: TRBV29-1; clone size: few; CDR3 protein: CSVGAANYGYTF; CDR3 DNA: TGCAGCGTTGGTGCAGCTAACTATGGCTACACCTTC
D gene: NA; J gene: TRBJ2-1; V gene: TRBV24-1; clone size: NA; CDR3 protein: CATSDFKSSYNEQFF; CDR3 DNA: TGTGCCACCAGTGATTTCAAGAGCTCCTACAATGAGCAGTTCTTC
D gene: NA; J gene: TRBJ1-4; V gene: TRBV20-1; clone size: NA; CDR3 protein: CSASEGSNEKLFF; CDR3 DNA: TGCAGTGCTAGTGAAGGGTCTAATGAAAAACTGTTTTTT
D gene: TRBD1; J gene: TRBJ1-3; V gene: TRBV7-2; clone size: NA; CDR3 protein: CASSPQTGEFGNTIYF; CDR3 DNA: TGTGCCAGCAGCCCACAGACAGGGGAGTTCGGAAACACCATATATTTT
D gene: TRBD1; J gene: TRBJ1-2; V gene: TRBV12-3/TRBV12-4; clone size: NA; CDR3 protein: CASSSRTGFFPRGYTF; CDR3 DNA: TGTGCCAGCAGTTCTAGGACAGGCTTTTTCCCGAGGGGCTACACCTTC
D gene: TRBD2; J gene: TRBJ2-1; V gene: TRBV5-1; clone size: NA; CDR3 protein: CASSFSGSSHNEQFF; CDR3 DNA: TGCGCCAGCAGCTTTAGCGGGAGTAGCCACAATGAGCAGTTCTTC
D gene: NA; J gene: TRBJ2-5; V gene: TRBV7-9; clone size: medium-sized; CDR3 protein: CASSLGQETQYF; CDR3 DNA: TGTGCCAGCAGCTTAGGACAAGAGACCCAGTACTTC
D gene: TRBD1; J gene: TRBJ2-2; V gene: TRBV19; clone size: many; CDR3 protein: CASSILSGQGYTGELFF; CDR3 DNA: TGTGCCAGTAGTATCCTTTCGGGACAGGGATACACCGGGGAGCTGTTTTTT
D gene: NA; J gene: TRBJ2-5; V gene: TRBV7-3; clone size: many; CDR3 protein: CASSLMARETQYF; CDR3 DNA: TGTGCCAGCAGCTTAATGGCGCGGGAGACCCAGTACTTC
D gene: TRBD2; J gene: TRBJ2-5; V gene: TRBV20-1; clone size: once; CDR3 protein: CSASRTSSYNETQYF; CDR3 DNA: TGCAGTGCTTCCCGGACTAGCTCCTACAATGAGACCCAGTACTTC
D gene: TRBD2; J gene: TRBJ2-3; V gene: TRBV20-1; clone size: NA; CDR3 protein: CSARGRGLAGVWNTDTQYF; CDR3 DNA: TGCAGTGCTAGAGGTAGAGGACTAGCGGGAGTTTGGAACACAGATACGCAGTATTTT
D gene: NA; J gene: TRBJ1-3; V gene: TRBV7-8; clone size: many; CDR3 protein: CASSSGQNSGNTIYF; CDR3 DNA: TGTGCCAGCAGTTCAGGACAGAACTCTGGAAACACCATATATTTT
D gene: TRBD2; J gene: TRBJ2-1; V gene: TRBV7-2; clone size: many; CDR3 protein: CASSLVPTSGRNEQFF; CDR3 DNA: TGTGCCAGCAGCTTAGTTCCGACTAGCGGGAGGAATGAGCAGTTCTTC
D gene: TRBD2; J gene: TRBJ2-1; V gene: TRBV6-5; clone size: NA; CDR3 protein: CASSSLAGGNNEQFF; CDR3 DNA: TGTGCCAGCAGTTCCCTAGCGGGAGGCAACAATGAGCAGTTCTTC
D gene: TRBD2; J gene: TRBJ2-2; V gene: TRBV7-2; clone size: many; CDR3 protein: CASSLERTSGKGELFF; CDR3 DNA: TGTGCCAGCAGCTTAGAGCGGACTAGCGGGAAAGGGGAGCTGTTTTTT
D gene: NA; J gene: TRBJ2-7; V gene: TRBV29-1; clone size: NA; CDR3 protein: CSQMGHRALGEQYF; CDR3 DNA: TGCAGTCAAATGGGGCACAGGGCCTTGGGAGAGCAGTACTTC
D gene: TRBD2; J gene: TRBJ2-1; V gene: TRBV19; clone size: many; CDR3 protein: CASSVTLAGGNNEQFF; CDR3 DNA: TGTGCCAGTAGTGTCACCCTAGCGGGAGGCAACAATGAGCAGTTCTTC
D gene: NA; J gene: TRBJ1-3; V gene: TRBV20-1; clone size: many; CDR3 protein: CSARDGTVSGNTIYF; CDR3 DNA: TGCAGTGCTAGAGATGGAACAGTCTCTGGAAACACCATATATTTT
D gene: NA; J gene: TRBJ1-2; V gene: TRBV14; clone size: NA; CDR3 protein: CASSQDWGQGSPYGYTF; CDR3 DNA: TGTGCCAGCAGCCAAGATTGGGGCCAGGGCTCTCCCTATGGCTACACCTTC
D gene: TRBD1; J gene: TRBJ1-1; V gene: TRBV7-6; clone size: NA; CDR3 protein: CASSLAREGGVGANTEAFF; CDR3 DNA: TGTGCCAGCAGCTTAGCGCGTGAAGGGGGCGTCGGCGCGAACACTGAAGCTTTCTTT
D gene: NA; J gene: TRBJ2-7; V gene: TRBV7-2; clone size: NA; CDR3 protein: CASSLDSTRYEQYF; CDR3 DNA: TGTGCCAGCAGCTTAGATTCGACAAGATACGAGCAGTACTTC
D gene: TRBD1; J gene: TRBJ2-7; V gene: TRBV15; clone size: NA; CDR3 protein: CATSRDLPGGHEQYF; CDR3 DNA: TGTGCCACCAGCAGAGATCTTCCAGGGGGCCACGAGCAGTACTTC
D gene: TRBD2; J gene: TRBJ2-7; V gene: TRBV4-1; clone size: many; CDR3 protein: CASSQAPGLAGVGEQYF; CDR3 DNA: TGCGCCAGCAGCCAAGCCCCCGGACTAGCGGGAGTGGGGGAGCAGTACTTC